This T cell receptor (beta chain) was found in a study of naive and memory T cell subsets. Study outcomes and limitations: A few larger clonotypes appeared in naive repertoires, especially CD8, possibly memory cells re-expressing CD45RA.

Two oligonucleotides, mixed equimolar, formed the beta constant-region primer covering TRBC1 and TRBC2. The ligated cDNA underwent four PCR rounds using SP2 and nested alpha and beta constant-region primers. Each CDR3 protein is one row after TCRdb ran MiXCR on the UMI-ligation and nested PCR reads. The data show around 160,000 distinct CDR3 sequences, with about 23% seen just once and 0.1% to 0.11% held by the top ten. This CDR3 comprises 14 residues. CDR1 is MNHEY and CDR2 is SVGEGT in the germline V gene. V shed 4 bases and J shed 2 bases, with 10 bases lying between them. Only a few counts were recorded for this clonotype. The antigen remains undetermined.

This rearrangement joins TRBV6-2 or TRBV6-3 to TRBJ2-3; no firm D call. The sample comprised naive CD4+ T cells from blood. This TCR was sampled from a human donor in good health. The chain's CDR3 is CASSWITHTDTQYF. The CDR3 DNA reads as TGTGCCAGCAGTTGGATCACCCACACAGATACGCAGTATTTT.